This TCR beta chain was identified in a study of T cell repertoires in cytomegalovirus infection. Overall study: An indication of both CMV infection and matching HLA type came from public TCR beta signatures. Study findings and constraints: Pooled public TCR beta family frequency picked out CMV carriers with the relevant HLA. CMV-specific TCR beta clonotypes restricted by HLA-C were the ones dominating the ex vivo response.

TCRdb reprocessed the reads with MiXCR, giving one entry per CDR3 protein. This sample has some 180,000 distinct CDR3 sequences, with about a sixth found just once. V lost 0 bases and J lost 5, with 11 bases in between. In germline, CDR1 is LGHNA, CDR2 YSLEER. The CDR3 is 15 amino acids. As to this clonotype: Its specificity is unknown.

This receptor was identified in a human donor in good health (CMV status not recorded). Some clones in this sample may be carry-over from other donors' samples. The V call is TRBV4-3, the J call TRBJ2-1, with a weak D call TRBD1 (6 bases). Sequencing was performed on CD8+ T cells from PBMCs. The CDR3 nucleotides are TGCGCCAGCAGCCAAGATATCGGGGACAACAATGAGCAGTTCTTC. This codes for CASSQDIGDNNEQFF.